These 7 T cell receptor beta chains share one sample of origin, sequenced in a study of spatial heterogeneity in lung cancer. Study results and limitations: Counts of expanded intratumoral alpha and beta TCRs tracked tumor mutation counts.

Time point given: sample taken at primary tumor resection. TCRdb passed the 5' RACE reads through MiXCR, listing each CDR3 protein once. Of about 1,500 distinct CDR3 sequences in the sample, over 6.5% were seen once. Which antigens these TCRs recognize remains unknown. This sample comprised lung tumor tissue, obtained at surgery. These receptors originate from a female donor with early-stage non-small cell lung cancer.

This clonotype is deemed medium-sized. The rearrangement uses TRBV2 and TRBJ1-5, with TRBD1 as a possible D gene (5 bases). The germline V and J ends were trimmed by 8 bases and 3 bases, with 17 bases remaining between them. The CDR3 covers 15 residues. CDR1 and CDR2 from the germline V gene are SNHLY and FYNNEI. The CDR3 DNA is TGTGCCAGCGGCCCCGGGCAGGGACCCAATCAGCCCCAGCATTTT. It yields the protein CASGPGQGPNQPQHF.

This clonotype is medium-sized (0.01 to 0.1%) within its sample. The chain recombines TRBV5-1 with TRBJ1-1; the match to TRBD1 covers 7 bases. The CDR3 extends over 14 amino acids. CDR1 and CDR2 (germline): SGHRS, YFSETQ. The trim removed 5 bases at V and 4 bases at J, leaving 8 bases unmatched. The CDR3 sequence: CASRRQGAVTEAFF. The CDR3 nucleotides read TGCGCCAGCAGACGACAGGGTGCGGTCACTGAAGCTTTCTTT.

By sample fraction, this clonotype is medium-sized. V usage is TRBV2 and J usage is TRBJ1-2; 7 nucleotides line up with TRBD1. This CDR3 is built from 15 residues. In germline, CDR1 is SNHLY, CDR2 FYNNEI. V shed 3 bases, J shed 4 bases, and the junction held 8 bases outside the gene matches. The CDR3 reads CASSDRDSITYGYTF. The CDR3 nucleotides are TGTGCCAGCAGTGATCGGGACAGTATTACCTATGGCTACACCTTC.

Judged by abundance, this clonotype is large. V is TRBV11-2 and J is TRBJ1-2; 7 bases map to TRBD1. From germline, CDR1 is SGHAT and CDR2 FQNNGV. The ends lost 8 bases at V and 7 bases at J; junction bases unmatched: 16. This CDR3 comprises 15 residues. The CDR3 DNA is TGTGCCAGCTCAAGAGGTCAGGGGGTCCCCCGTGGCTACACCTTC. Protein sequence: CASSRGQGVPRGYTF.

By proportion, this clonotype is medium-sized (0.01 to 0.1%). The rearrangement uses TRBV29-1 and TRBJ2-2; possibly TRBD1 or TRBD2 for D (5 bases each). Trimming removed 7 bases at V and 5 bases at J, with 17 bases between. The CDR3 contains 14 residues. In germline, CDR1 is SQVTM, CDR2 ANQGSEA. The chain's CDR3 is CSARDPRGTGELFF. The CDR3 region has the DNA TGCAGCGCGAGGGACCCTCGGGGAACCGGGGAGCTGTTTTTT.

In its sample, this clonotype was seen a few times. The rearrangement joins TRBV29-1 to TRBJ1-2; no reliable D call. The CDR3 has 12 amino acids. V was cut by 4 bases and J by 6 bases, with 12 bases left in between. Germline V gene lookup returns CDR1 SQVTM and CDR2 ANQGSEA. This CDR3 reads CSVAASVDGYTF. In nucleotides, the CDR3 is TGCAGCGTTGCTGCGTCAGTCGATGGCTACACCTTC.

This clonotype ranks as medium-sized (0.01 to 0.1%). V gene TRBV27 combines with J gene TRBJ2-4; TRBD2 matches 9 bases. The CDR3 covers 10 residues. The germline gives CDR1 MNHEY, CDR2 SMNVEV (reference sequence). Trimming removed 8 bases from V and 11 bases from J; junction bases left unmatched: 1. The CDR3 DNA follows: TGTGCCAGCCGCGGGGGGGTTCAGTACTTC. Protein: CASRGGVQYF.